Each of the 20 T cell receptor beta chains below was sequenced from the same sample in a study of lymphopenia after photon versus proton radiotherapy. Profiled with immunoSEQ multiplex PCR; TCRdb holds only in-frame clones, not every one. The sample yields approximately 3,500 clones, under 85% seen once. Sample: peripheral blood, taken from a patient treated with proton-based radiotherapy. Every receptor here comes from a man older than 75 with esophageal cancer.

The gene calls are TRBV11-3 and TRBJ2-2, with D unresolved. The CDR3 is made up of 14 amino acids. The germline gives CDR1 SGHNT, CDR2 YENEEA. The V end lost 6 bases, the J end lost 1 base, and 9 bases lay between the germline ends. The CDR3 spells CASSLRVNTGELFF. CDR3 nucleotide sequence: TGTGCCAGCAGTTTAAGAGTGAACACCGGGGAGCTGTTTTTT. The full variable domain, completed using reference TRBV11-3 and TRBJ2-2, is EAGVVQSPRYKIIEKKQPVAFWCNPISGHNTLYWYLQNLGQGPELLIRYENEEAVDDSQLPKDRFSAERLKGVDSTLKIQPAELGDSAVYLCASSLRVNTGELFFGEGSRLTVL.

The chain couples TRBV7-9 to TRBJ2-3; the match to TRBD2 covers 9 bases. V shed 2 bases, J shed 4 bases, and the junction held 7 bases outside the gene matches. This CDR3 is 16 amino acids long. CDR1 and CDR2 from the germline V gene are SEHNR and FQNEAQ (reference sequence). The CDR3 is CASSLNSGSIADTQYF. In DNA, the CDR3 is TGTGCCAGCAGCTTAAATAGCGGGAGTATCGCAGATACGCAGTATTTT.

This chain connects TRBV7-9 to TRBJ2-5; TRBD1 or TRBD2 may be the D gene (5 bases each). This CDR3 region has 15 residues. With 4 bases removed from V and 1 base from J, the gap between germline ends came to 13 bases. Germline CDR1 and CDR2: SEHNR and FQNEAQ (reference sequence). CDR3 amino acids: CASSSSTGAQETQYF. DNA for the CDR3: TGTGCCAGCAGCTCCAGCACCGGGGCCCAAGAGACCCAGTACTTC.

The chain recombines TRBV7-9 with TRBJ2-7, with 10 bases lining up with TRBD2. The CDR3 length is 16 residues. The V gene end was trimmed by 5 bases and the J gene end by 7 bases; junction bases not matched to a gene: 14. Germline CDR1 and CDR2: SEHNR and FQNEAQ (reference sequence). The CDR3 DNA reads TGTGCCAGCAGCCCCCCCGAACCTAGCGGGAGATGTGAGCAGTACTTC. Residues: CASSPPEPSGRCEQYF.

The genes are TRBV5-4 and TRBJ2-1; 8 bases agree with TRBD1. The CDR3 consists of 15 residues. After removal of 4 bases from V and 7 bases from J, the junction contained 10 bases not matched to a gene. Germline V gene lookup returns CDR1 SGHNT and CDR2 YYREEE (reference sequence). The CDR3, as DNA: TGTGCCAGCAGCCCGGGCGGACAGGGTACGAATGAGCAGTTCTTC. It yields the protein CASSPGGQGTNEQFF.

The chain recombines TRBV7-2 with TRBJ2-5; TRBD2 matches 14 bases. Germline values: CDR1 SGHTA, CDR2 FQGNSA. V dropped 5 bases and J dropped 4; count of bases not matched to a gene: 6. This CDR3 comprises 16 residues. CDR3 nucleotides: TGTGCCAGCAGCCCGCGACTAGCGGGGGGGCCAGAGACCCAGTACTTC. This codes for CASSPRLAGGPETQYF.

In this sample, this clone turned up once. The chain is built from TRBV14 and TRBJ2-7, with a possible D match to TRBD2 (6 bases). CDR3 size: 12 residues. V was trimmed by 8 bases and J by 2 bases, leaving 10 bases between them. From germline, CDR1 is SGHDN and CDR2 FVKESK. The CDR3 bases are TGTGCCAGCGGGGAGGTTACCTACGAGCAGTACTTC. Translation: CASGEVTYEQYF.

This sequence joins TRBV5-6 and TRBJ1-1; 7 bases match TRBD1. The CDR3 runs 17 residues. V shed 2 bases and J 0 bases; nucleotides not matched to a gene: 10. CDR1 is SGHDT, CDR2 YYEEEE, per germline. Here the CDR3 DNA reads TGTGCCAGCAGCTTATACAGGGGTGTTCGGGTGAACACTGAAGCTTTCTTT. This encodes CASSLYRGVRVNTEAFF.

The chain has TRBV6-5 and TRBJ1-2; D call uncertain. Trimming took off 6 bases at V and 7 bases at J, with 18 bases between the two ends. The CDR3 spans 14 residues. Germline assignment: CDR1 MNHEY and CDR2 SVGAGI. DNA of the CDR3: TGTGCCAGCAGCGGAGGCCTCAGGACGGGTGGCTACACCTTC. The encoded protein is CASSGGLRTGGYTF.

The chain uses TRBV5-1 and TRBJ2-1, with 7 bases lining up with TRBD2. The germline CDR1 and CDR2 sequences are SGHRS and YFSETQ. CDR3 length equals 17 residues. J lost 7 bases, V lost 4 bases, and 17 bases had no gene match. The CDR3, as DNA: TGCGCCAGCAGCCCCGAACTAGCGCTCCGAGGTTGGAATGAGCAGTTCTTC. This sequence encodes CASSPELALRGWNEQFF.

This sequence joins TRBV6-5 and TRBJ2-7, with a possible D match to TRBD2 (5 bases). Trimming shortened V by 6 bases and J by 2 bases, and 17 bases separated the two germline ends. Germline V gene lookup returns CDR1 MNHEY and CDR2 SVGAGI. CDR3 length equals 15 residues. The CDR3 spells CASSVALGITYEQYF. The CDR3 DNA reads as TGTGCCAGCAGCGTAGCTCTCGGGATTACCTACGAGCAGTACTTC.

J is TRBJ2-3 and V is TRBV7-7; 9 bases are a match to TRBD2. From germline, CDR1 is SSHAT and CDR2 FNYEAQ (reference sequence). This CDR3 is 15 amino acids long. Trimming removed 1 base from V and 6 bases from J; junction bases left unmatched: 5. Here the CDR3 reads CASSLVSGGRDTQYF. The CDR3 DNA is TGTGCCAGCAGCTTAGTTAGCGGGGGTCGGGATACGCAGTATTTT.

This clone was seen only a few times. Given a far larger clone just one base away, this is likely a sequencing read error. The sample has other DNA sequences that encode this CDR3 too. The chain is built from TRBV9 and TRBJ2-3, with TRBD2 matching 8 bases. The CDR3 has 17 residues. Germline loops: CDR1 SGDLS, CDR2 YYNGEE. The CDR3 bases are TGTGCCCGCAGCGCTCTCGGGGGGGCGGGCTTAGCAGATACGCAGTATTTT. Translation gives CARSALGGAGLADTQYF. Full variable domain (rest looked up from reference TRBV9 and TRBJ2-3): DSGVTQTPKHLITATGQRVTLRCSPRSGDLSVYWYQQSLDQGLQFLIQYYNGEERAKGNILERFSAQQFPDLHSELNLSSLELGDSALYFCARSALGGAGLADTQYFGPGTRLTVL.

J is TRBJ1-6 and V is TRBV11-2; D perhaps matches TRBD1 (5 bases). Trimming stripped 5 bases from V and 8 bases from J, with 22 bases between. The CDR3 loop spans 17 amino acids. Germline assignment: CDR1 SGHAT and CDR2 FQNNGV. As DNA, the CDR3 is TGTGCCAGCAGCCGGGGGTGGCAGTTAGGGTTCGATTCACCCCTCCACTTT. As protein: CASSRGWQLGFDSPLHF. The full variable domain, with the rest looked up from reference TRBV11-2 and TRBJ1-6, is EAGVAQSPRYKIIEKRQSVAFWCNPISGHATLYWYQQILGQGPKLLIQFQNNGVVDDSQLPKDRFSAERLKGVDSTLKIQPAKLEDSAVYLCASSRGWQLGFDSPLHFGNGTRLTVT.

The genes are TRBV30 and TRBJ1-5; possibly TRBD1 for D (5 bases). The ends were cut back, 5 bases at V and 6 bases at J, with 14 bases in the middle. CDR1 and CDR2 (germline): GTSNPN, SVGIG (reference sequence). The CDR3 contains 13 residues. CDR3 region: CAWASEGIQPQHF. Written as DNA, the CDR3 is TGTGCCTGGGCCAGCGAGGGGATTCAGCCCCAGCATTTT. The full variable domain, in which reference TRBV30 and TRBJ1-5 provide the parts outside the CDR3, is SQTIHQWPATLVQPVGSPLSLECTVEGTSNPNLYWYRQAAGRGLQLLFYSVGIGQISSEVPQNLSASRPQDRQFILSSKKLLLSDSGFYLCAWASEGIQPQHFGDGTRLSIL.

This chain connects TRBV7-6 to TRBJ2-2; 9 bases align to TRBD1. CDR1 is SGHVS, CDR2 FNYEAQ, per germline. There are 17 residues in the CDR3. V shed 6 bases, J shed 6 bases, and the junction held 14 bases outside the gene matches. CDR3: CASRLIGGTGRSGELFF. The CDR3, as DNA: TGTGCCAGCAGACTAATAGGGGGGACAGGGAGATCCGGGGAGCTGTTTTTT. The variable domain in full, with the rest retrieved from reference TRBV7-6 and TRBJ2-2, is GAGVSQSPRYKVTKRGQDVALRCDPISGHVSLYWYRQALGQGPEFLTYFNYEAQQDKSGLPNDRFSAERPEGSISTLTIQRTEQRDSAMYRCASRLIGGTGRSGELFFGEGSRLTVL.

The chain uses TRBV6-6 and TRBJ1-1; no clear D. The CDR3 has 13 amino acids. The V gene lost 0 bases and the J gene lost 2 bases, with 4 bases spanning the gap. Per germline, CDR1 MNHNY and CDR2 SVGAGI (reference sequence). The CDR3: CASSYSYNTEAFF. The CDR3, as DNA: TGTGCCAGCAGTTACTCTTATAACACTGAAGCTTTCTTT.

This clone was found a few times. V gene TRBV6-6 combines with J gene TRBJ2-1; TRBD2 is a possible D gene (5 bases). The CDR3 is 16 residues long. Germline CDR1 MNHNY, CDR2 SVGAGI (reference sequence). V was cut by 7 bases and J by 0 bases, with 16 bases left in between. The CDR3 nucleotides are TGTGCCAGCAATACGAGGGCGTCGAGCTCCTACAATGAGCAGTTCTTC. This gives the protein CASNTRASSSYNEQFF.

The chain is built from TRBV4-3 and TRBJ2-3; 11 nucleotides match TRBD1. This CDR3 is built from 16 residues. Germline lookup yields CDR1 LGHNA and CDR2 YSLEER. V lost 3 bases to trimming and J lost 4 bases; unmatched junction nucleotides: 6. This CDR3 is CASSHLRGQGADTQYF. DNA of the CDR3: TGCGCCAGCAGCCACCTGAGGGGACAGGGGGCAGATACGCAGTATTTT.

This chain connects TRBV12-1 to TRBJ2-3; the table's D gene call, TRBD1, was not cross checked with the DNA. TRBV12-1 is a listed pseudogene. This CDR3 comprises 18 residues. The CDR3 DNA reads as TGTGCCAGCAGCTTTAACAGGGCCCCCTGGTTAGACACAGATACGCAGTATTTT. Residues: CASSFNRAPWLDTDTQYF.